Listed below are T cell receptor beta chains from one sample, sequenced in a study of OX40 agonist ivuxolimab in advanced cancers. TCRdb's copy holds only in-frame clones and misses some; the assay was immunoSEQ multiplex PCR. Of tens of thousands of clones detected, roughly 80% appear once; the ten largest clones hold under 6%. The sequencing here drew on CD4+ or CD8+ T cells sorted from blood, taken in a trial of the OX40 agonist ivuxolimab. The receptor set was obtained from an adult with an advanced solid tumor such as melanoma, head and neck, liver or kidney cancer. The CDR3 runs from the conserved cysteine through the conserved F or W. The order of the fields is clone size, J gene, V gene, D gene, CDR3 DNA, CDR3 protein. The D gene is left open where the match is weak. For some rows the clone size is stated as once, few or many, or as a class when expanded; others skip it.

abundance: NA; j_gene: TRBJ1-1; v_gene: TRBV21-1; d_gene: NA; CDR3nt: TGTGCCAGCAGCTTAACCTTAGGACACTTGAACACTGAAGCTTTCTTT; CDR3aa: CASSLTLGHLNTEAFF
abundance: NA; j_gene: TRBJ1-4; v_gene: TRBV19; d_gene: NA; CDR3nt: TGTGCCAGTAGTATGTGGGGAGCAACTAATGAAAAACTGTTTTTT; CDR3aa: CASSMWGATNEKLFF
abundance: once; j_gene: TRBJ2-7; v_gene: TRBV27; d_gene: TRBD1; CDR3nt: TGTGCCAGCAGTCTCTGGACAGGGCCCTACGAGCAGTACTTC; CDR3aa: CASSLWTGPYEQYF
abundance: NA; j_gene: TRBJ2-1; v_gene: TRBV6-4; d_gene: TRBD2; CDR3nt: TGTGCCAGCAGTGATAGCGGGACCAATGAGCAGTTCTTC; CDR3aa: CASSDSGTNEQFF
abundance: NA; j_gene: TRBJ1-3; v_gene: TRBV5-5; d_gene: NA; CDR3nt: TGTGCCAGCAGCCCTCAGGTTCCTGGAAACACCATATATTTT; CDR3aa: CASSPQVPGNTIYF
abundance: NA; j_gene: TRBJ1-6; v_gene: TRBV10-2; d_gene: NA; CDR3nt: TGCGCCAGCAGTGCTGAGGTTCCCAGCCCCAGAAATTCACCCCTCCACTTT; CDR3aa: CASSAEVPSPRNSPLHF
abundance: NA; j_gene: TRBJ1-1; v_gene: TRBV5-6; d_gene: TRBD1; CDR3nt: TGTGCCAGCAGCTTGGTCCAGGGGGCGACTGAAGCTTTCTTT; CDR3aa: CASSLVQGATEAFF
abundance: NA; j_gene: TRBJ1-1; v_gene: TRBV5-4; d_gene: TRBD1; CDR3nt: TGTGCCAGCAGCAGACCGACAGGGGCTGGCACTGAAGCTTTCTTT; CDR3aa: CASSRPTGAGTEAFF
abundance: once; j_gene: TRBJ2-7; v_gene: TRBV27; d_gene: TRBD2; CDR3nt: TGTGCCAGCAGTCTTGGGGGCCTAGCGGGAGTTAGGTACGAGCAGTACTTC; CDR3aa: CASSLGGLAGVRYEQYF
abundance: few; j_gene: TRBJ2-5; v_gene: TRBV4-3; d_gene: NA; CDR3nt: TGCGCCAGCAGCCAATCAATCGGGGTCAGAGAGACCCAGTACTTC; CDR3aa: CASSQSIGVRETQYF
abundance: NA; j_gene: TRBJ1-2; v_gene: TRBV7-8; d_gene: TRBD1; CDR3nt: TGTGCCAGCAGCTTAGACCTAGGGGGCCTTGGCTACACCTTC; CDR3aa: CASSLDLGGLGYTF
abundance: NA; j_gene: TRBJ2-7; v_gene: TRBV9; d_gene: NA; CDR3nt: TGTGCCAGCGGGGGGGCCACCTACGAGCAGTACTTC; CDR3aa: CASGGATYEQYF
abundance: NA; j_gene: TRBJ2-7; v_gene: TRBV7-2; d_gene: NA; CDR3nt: TGTGCCAGCAGCTTAGATCTCTCTGTCTCCTACGAGCAGTACTTC; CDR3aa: CASSLDLSVSYEQYF
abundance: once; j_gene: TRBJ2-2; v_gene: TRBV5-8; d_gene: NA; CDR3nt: TGTGCCAGCAGCGAGGGACTCCTGAACACCGGGGAGCTGTTTTTT; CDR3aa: CASSEGLLNTGELFF
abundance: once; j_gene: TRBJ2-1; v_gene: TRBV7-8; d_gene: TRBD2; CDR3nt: TGTGCCAGCAGCCGAGGCACTAGCGGTTACAATGAGCAGTTCTTC; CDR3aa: CASSRGTSGYNEQFF
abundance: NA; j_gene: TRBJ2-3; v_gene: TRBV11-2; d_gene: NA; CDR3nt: TGTGCCAGCAGCTTATTTCCGACTACAGTTAGCACAGATACGCAGTATTTT; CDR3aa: CASSLFPTTVSTDTQYF
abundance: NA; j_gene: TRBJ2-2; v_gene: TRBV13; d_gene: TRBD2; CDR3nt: TGTGCCAGCAGCAGCGGGACGAACACCGGGGAGCTGTTTTTT; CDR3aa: CASSSGTNTGELFF
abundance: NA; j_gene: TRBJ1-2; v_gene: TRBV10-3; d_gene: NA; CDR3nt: TGTGCCATCAGTGAGGGGGGGAGAATTTATGGCTACACCTTC; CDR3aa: CAISEGGRIYGYTF
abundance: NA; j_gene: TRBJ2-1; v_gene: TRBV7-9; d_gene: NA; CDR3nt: TGTGCCAGCAGCTTTAGATACAATGAGCAGTTCTTC; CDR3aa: CASSFRYNEQFF
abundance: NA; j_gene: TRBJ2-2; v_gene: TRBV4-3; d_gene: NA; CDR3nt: TGCGCCAGCAGCCAAGACTGGGGGCCCGGGGAGCTGTTTTTT; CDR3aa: CASSQDWGPGELFF
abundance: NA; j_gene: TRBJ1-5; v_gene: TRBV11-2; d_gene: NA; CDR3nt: TGTGCCAGCAGCTTAGTAGGAGGACAGCTCCGTAGCAATCAGCCCCAGCATTTT; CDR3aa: CASSLVGGQLRSNQPQHF
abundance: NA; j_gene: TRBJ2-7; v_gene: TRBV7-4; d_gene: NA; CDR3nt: TGTGCCAGCAGCTTAGGGAAGGAACCCTACGAGCAGTACTTC; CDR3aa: CASSLGKEPYEQYF
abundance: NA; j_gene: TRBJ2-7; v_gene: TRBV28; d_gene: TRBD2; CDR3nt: TGTGCCAGCAGCCCGAGACTAGCGGGAGGGCCTTATTTCTACGAGCAGTACTTC; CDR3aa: CASSPRLAGGPYFYEQYF
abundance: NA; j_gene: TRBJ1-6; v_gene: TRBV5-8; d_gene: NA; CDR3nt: TGTGCCAGCAGCTTTCGTTCCCCGAGGTCACCCCTCCACTTT; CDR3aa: CASSFRSPRSPLHF
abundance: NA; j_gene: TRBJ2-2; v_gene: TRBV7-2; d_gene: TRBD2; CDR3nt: TGTGCCAGCAGCCCCCGTTTTGGTAGCGGGAGTCTGAACACCGGGGAGCTGTTTTTT; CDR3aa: CASSPRFGSGSLNTGELFF
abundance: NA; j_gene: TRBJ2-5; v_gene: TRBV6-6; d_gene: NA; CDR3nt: TGTGCCAGCAGCCCGTTTTTGGGCAGCGGAGAGACCCAGTACTTC; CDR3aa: CASSPFLGSGETQYF
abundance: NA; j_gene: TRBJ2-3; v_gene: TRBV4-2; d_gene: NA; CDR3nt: TGTGCCAGCAGCCAAGATCAAGAGCGACGCACAGATACGCAGTATTTT; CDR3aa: CASSQDQERRTDTQYF
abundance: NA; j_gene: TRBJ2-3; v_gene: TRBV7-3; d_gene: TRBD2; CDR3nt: TGTGCCAGCAGCCTCAAAAGCGGTCCCATTCTACGCGGGAGGGGCACAGATACGCAGTATTTT; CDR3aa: CASSLKSGPILRGRGTDTQYF
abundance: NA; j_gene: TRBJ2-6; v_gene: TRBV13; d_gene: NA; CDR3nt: TGTGCCAGCAGGAGTACAAAGTCGGGCCAACGTCCTGACTTC; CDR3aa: CASRSTKSGQRPDF
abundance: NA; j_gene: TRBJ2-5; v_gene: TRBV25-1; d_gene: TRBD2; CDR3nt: TGTGCCAGCAGTGATCTTTCGCGGGGGGGCCGGGTGGAGACCCAGTACTTC; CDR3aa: CASSDLSRGGRVETQYF
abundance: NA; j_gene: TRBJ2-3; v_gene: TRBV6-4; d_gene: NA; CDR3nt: TGTGCCAGCAGTGGGGCGGGCTCGTCAGATACGCAGTATTTT; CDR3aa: CASSGAGSSDTQYF
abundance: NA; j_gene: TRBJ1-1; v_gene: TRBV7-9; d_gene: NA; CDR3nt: TGTGCCAGCAGCCCACCCATGGACGCGAACACTGAAGCTTTCTTT; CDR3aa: CASSPPMDANTEAFF
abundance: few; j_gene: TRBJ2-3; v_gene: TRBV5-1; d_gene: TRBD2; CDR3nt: TGCGCCAGCAGCTTCAGGCCTAGCGGGGGCACAGATACGCAGTATTTT; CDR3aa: CASSFRPSGGTDTQYF
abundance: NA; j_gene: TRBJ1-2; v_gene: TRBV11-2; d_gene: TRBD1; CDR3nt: TGTGCCAGCAGCTTAGAGACCGGGACAGGGGGCGTCTATGGCTACACCTTC; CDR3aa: CASSLETGTGGVYGYTF
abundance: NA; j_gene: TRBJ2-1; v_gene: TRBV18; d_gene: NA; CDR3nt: TGTGCCAGCTCCCCGAATGTTGATGAGCAGTTCTTC; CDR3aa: CASSPNVDEQFF
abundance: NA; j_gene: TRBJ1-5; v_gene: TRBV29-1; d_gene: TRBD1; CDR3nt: TGCAGCGTTTGGACAGGGGACAATCAGCCCCAGCATTTT; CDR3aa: CSVWTGDNQPQHF
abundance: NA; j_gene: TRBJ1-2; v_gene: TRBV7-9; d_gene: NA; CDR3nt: TGTGCCAGCAGCTTAGGGGCAGGGACTAACTATGGCTACACCTTC; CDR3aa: CASSLGAGTNYGYTF
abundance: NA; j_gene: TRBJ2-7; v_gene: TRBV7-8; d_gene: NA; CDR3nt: TGTGCCAGCAGCTTAGAACGGGCAGGGTTGGGCTACGAGCAGTACTTC; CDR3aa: CASSLERAGLGYEQYF
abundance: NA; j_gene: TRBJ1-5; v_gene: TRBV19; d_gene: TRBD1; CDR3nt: TGTGCCAGTAGTATCCAGGGGGCGGGCTCTCAGCCCCAGCATTTT; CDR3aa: CASSIQGAGSQPQHF
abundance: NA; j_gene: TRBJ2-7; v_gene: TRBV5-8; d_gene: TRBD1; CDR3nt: TGTGCCAGCAGCTTGGAGGACAGGGCGTACGAGCAGTACTTC; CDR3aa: CASSLEDRAYEQYF
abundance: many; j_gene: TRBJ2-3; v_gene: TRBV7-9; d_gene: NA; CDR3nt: TGTGCCAGCAGCTTTTGGGTGGGGAATCGGGATACGCAGTATTTT; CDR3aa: CASSFWVGNRDTQYF
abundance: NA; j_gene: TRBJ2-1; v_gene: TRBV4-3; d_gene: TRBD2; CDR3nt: TGCGCCAGCAGCCAAAACCCTCCCGGGCTAGCGGGAGGTTATGAGCAGTTCTTC; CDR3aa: CASSQNPPGLAGGYEQFF
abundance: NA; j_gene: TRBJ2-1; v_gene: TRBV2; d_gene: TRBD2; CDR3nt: TGTGCCAGCACAGATGGGGGGGTTCCCTACAATGAGCAGTTCTTC; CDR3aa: CASTDGGVPYNEQFF
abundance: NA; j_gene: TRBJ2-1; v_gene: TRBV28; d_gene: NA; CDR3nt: TGTGCCAGCAGTCCGACCGGGGGGCGGGGGCAGTTCTTC; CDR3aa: CASSPTGGRGQFF
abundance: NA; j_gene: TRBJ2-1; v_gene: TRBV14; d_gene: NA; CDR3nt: TGTGCCAGCAGCCTGGGACCCCCTATGAATGAGCAGTTCTTC; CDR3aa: CASSLGPPMNEQFF
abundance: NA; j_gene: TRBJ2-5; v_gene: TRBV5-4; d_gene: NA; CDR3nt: TGTGCCAGCAGCTTGGGGAGGGCGAGTGGGCAAGAGACCCAGTACTTC; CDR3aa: CASSLGRASGQETQYF
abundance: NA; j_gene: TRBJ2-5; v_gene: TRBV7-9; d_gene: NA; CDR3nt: TGTGCCAGCAGCTTAGCGCGTGGGACCCAGTACTTC; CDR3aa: CASSLARGTQYF
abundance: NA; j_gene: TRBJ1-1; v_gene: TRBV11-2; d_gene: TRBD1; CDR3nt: TGTGCCAGCAGCCACAACAGGGGGAGATTGAACACTGAAGCTTTCTTT; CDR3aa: CASSHNRGRLNTEAFF
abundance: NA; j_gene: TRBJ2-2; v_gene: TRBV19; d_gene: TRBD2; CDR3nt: TGTGCCAGTAGACGGGAGGTACACACCGGGGAGCTGTTTTTT; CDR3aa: CASRREVHTGELFF